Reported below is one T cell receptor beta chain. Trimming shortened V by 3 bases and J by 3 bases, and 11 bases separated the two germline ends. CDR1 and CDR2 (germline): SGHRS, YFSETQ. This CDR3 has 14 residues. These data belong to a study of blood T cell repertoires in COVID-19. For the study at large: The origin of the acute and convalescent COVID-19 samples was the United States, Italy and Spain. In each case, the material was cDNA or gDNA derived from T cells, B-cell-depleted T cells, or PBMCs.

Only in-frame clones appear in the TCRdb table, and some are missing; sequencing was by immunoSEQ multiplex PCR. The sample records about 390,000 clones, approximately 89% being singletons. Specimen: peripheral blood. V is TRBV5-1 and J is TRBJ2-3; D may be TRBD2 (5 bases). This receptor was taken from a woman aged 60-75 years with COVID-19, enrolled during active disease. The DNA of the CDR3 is TGCGCCAGCAGCTCACTAGGGATTACAGATACGCAGTATTTT. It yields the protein CASSSLGITDTQYF.